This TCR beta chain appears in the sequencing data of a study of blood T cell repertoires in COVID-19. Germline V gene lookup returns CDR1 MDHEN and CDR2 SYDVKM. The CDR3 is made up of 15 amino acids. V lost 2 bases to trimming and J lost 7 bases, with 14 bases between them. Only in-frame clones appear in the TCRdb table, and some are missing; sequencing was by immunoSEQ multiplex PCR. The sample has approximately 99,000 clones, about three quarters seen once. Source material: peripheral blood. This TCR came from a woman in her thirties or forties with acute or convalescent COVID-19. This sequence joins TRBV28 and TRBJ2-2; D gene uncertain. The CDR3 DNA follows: TGTGCCAGCAGTTTACTAGGCCCATTCCTCGGGGAGCTGTTTTTT. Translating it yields CASSLLGPFLGELFF.